This is a list of T cell receptor beta chains from one sample in a study of T cell changes during pregnancy in multiple sclerosis. Sequencing was performed with immunoSEQ multiplex PCR; in TCRdb, only in-frame clones are kept and a portion is missing. The sample lists around 44,000 clones; 88% were seen once. Sequenced here: CD4+ T cells from peripheral blood mononuclear cells, sampled in the second trimester of pregnancy. The receptors come from a female donor with multiple sclerosis, enrolled in a pregnancy study. CDR3s include the opening cysteine and the closing phenylalanine or tryptophan. A D gene is named only where the DNA matches it firmly. A clone size is listed for some rows: how often the clone was seen (once, few, many), or a class if it is expanded.

d_gene	abundance	v_gene	j_gene	CDR3nt	CDR3aa
NA	NA	TRBV7-2	TRBJ2-6	TGTGCCAGCAGCTTCGAGGGATCTGGGGCCAACGTCCTGACTTTC	CASSFEGSGANVLTF
TRBD2	NA	TRBV18	TRBJ2-2	TGTGCCAGCTCACCAAGTAGCGGGCCGAACACCGGGGAGCTGTTTTTT	CASSPSSGPNTGELFF
TRBD2	NA	TRBV9	TRBJ2-3	TGTGCCAGCAGCCTAGCGGGTGGCACAGATACGCAGTATTTT	CASSLAGGTDTQYF
TRBD1	NA	TRBV2	TRBJ2-7	TGTGCCAGCAGTCGAATCAGGACAGGGGTTACCTACGAGCAGTACTTC	CASSRIRTGVTYEQYF
NA	NA	TRBV28	TRBJ2-3	TGTGCCAGCAGCGGGACAAAGAACACAGATACGCAGTATTTT	CASSGTKNTDTQYF
NA	NA	TRBV5-1	TRBJ2-7	TGCGCCAGCAGACAGGGATTCTACGAGCAGTACTTC	CASRQGFYEQYF
NA	few	TRBV5-1	TRBJ1-1	TGCGCCAGCAGCTTGGAGGCAGGGAGGACTGAAGCTTTCTTT	CASSLEAGRTEAFF
NA	NA	TRBV7-6	TRBJ2-1	TGTGCCAGCAGCTTAATCTGGGGACTCTACAATGAGCAGTTCTTC	CASSLIWGLYNEQFF
TRBD2	NA	TRBV11-1	TRBJ2-2	TGTGCCAGCAGCTCGGGACTAGCAGACGGGGAGCTGTTTTTT	CASSSGLADGELFF
NA	NA	TRBV5-6	TRBJ2-2	TGTGCCAGCAGCGCCAGGGGCTCCGCCGGGGAGCTGTTTTTT	CASSARGSAGELFF
NA	NA	TRBV11-2	TRBJ2-1	TGTGCCAGCAGCTTACAGACAGCCAGCTCCTACAATGAGCAGTTCTTC	CASSLQTASSYNEQFF
NA	NA	TRBV25-1	TRBJ2-7	TGTGCCAGCAGTGAATCCAGCAGGTCCCCCTACGAGCAGTACTTC	CASSESSRSPYEQYF
NA	NA	TRBV28	TRBJ1-5	TGTGCCAGCAGTTTTTTTGCGGGATTGCAGCCCCAGCATTTT	CASSFFAGLQPQHF
TRBD1	medium-sized	TRBV19	TRBJ2-3	TGTGCCAGTAGTTGGAGACAGGGGGTTGGTACGCAGTATTTT	CASSWRQGVGTQYF
NA	NA	TRBV27	TRBJ2-4	TGTGCCAGCAGTTCGTCGGTCTTACCGGCCAAAAACATTCAGTACTTC	CASSSSVLPAKNIQYF
TRBD1	NA	TRBV7-6	TRBJ2-7	TGTGCCAGCAGCTTAGAGCCCCCCGGGACAGTGAACTCCTACGAGCAGTACTTC	CASSLEPPGTVNSYEQYF
NA	NA	TRBV5-6	TRBJ2-3	TGTGCCAGCAGCTCGGGGGCAGATACGCAGTATTTT	CASSSGADTQYF
TRBD2	NA	TRBV30	TRBJ2-1	TGTGCCTGGAGACTAGCGGGAGGGCCCCGAGAGCAGTTCTTC	CAWRLAGGPREQFF
NA	NA	TRBV16	TRBJ1-4	TGTGCCAGCAGCCAATCGGCCCCTACGCAGGGTCGGTCCAGAACTAATGAAAAACTGTTTTTT	CASSQSAPTQGRSRTNEKLFF
NA	NA	TRBV2	TRBJ2-2	TGTGCCAGCAGGACTACCCACAGGGCTAACACCGGGGAGCTGTTTTTT	CASRTTHRANTGELFF
NA	NA	TRBV6-5	TRBJ1-6	TGTGCCAGCAGTTACTCCGGACAGTCAGATAATTCACCCCTCCACTTT	CASSYSGQSDNSPLHF
NA	NA	TRBV30	TRBJ2-5	TGTGCCTGGAGTCAGCGGCTAGAGACCCAGTACTTC	CAWSQRLETQYF
TRBD1	NA	TRBV28	TRBJ2-7	TGTGCCAGCAGTTTAGGGACAGGTGTGACCTACGAGCAGTACTTC	CASSLGTGVTYEQYF
TRBD2	NA	TRBV10-3	TRBJ2-7	TGTGCCATCAGTGAGCCGCTAGCGGGGTCCTACGAGCAGTACTTC	CAISEPLAGSYEQYF
TRBD2	NA	TRBV9	TRBJ2-3	TGTGCCAGCAGCGCCCAGACTAGCACGTCAGATACGCAGTATTTT	CASSAQTSTSDTQYF
TRBD2	once	TRBV19	TRBJ2-1	TGTGCCAGTAGTGCCGGAACTAGCGGGACCCTCTGGAACGACAATGAGCAGTTCTTC	CASSAGTSGTLWNDNEQFF